Listed below are T cell receptor beta chains from one sample, sequenced in a study of T cell changes during pregnancy in multiple sclerosis. Sequencing used immunoSEQ multiplex PCR; TCRdb keeps in-frame clones, though not all of them. The sample records roughly 83,000 clones, roughly nine tenths being singletons. The sample in question was PBMCs, obtained in the first trimester of pregnancy. Receptors were obtained from a female donor in good health, serving as a control in a pregnancy study. Some clones in this sample may be carry-over from other donors' samples. Both conserved end residues are trimmed from each CDR3.

v_call cdr3_aa
TRBV6-5 ASSPGTGPTEAF
TRBV6-1 ASSAGQGAREQY
TRBV7-8 ASSSGQPNYGYT
TRBV5-4 ASSTTGPNYGYT
TRBV27 ASGGQGGQETQY
TRBV6-1 ASIPDNSGNTIY
TRBV28 ASRIPGTSPNYGYT
TRBV11-1 ASSPRSKLNNEQF
TRBV2 ASIKETRNNEQY
TRBV14 ASSQGSGGYNEQF
TRBV5-8 ASSLGQGFSYEQY
TRBV7-2 ASSRIRTSGGPYNEQF
TRBV11-3 ASSLILAGGSDTQY
TRBV27 ASSSLAGVAGELF
TRBV28 ASRLPNRRVETEAF
TRBV9 ASSAQGAGPKNIQY
TRBV7-2 ASGKRGYNEQF
TRBV7-3 ASSLGGTGRNT
TRBV28 ASSFWGGALTGELF
TRBV5-1 ASSFGGGQGLEKLF
TRBV7-9 ASSFWDRGGDTEAF
TRBV19 ASSMVGGDSYEQY
TRBV28 ASRRTSGRETQY
TRBV5-1 ASSSDPGQGGHGYT
TRBV19 ASSTDRFTGELF
TRBV28 ASSLTSYGYT
TRBV5-1 ASPPAGTNEKLF
TRBV4-1 ASSVVRSGGPSEQY
TRBV4-1 ASSLSGTDTQY
TRBV18 ASSPPDRVPDYGYT
TRBV5-6 ASSILQGNEKLF
TRBV28 ASRSQGGTYEQY
TRBV28 ASSLPRGTGSYEQY
TRBV27 ASGPNRGPVYSPLH
TRBV5-1 ASSFGSARGSGGYT
TRBV7-9 ASRLSYTTDTQY
TRBV19 ATKGQVNTGELF
TRBV5-1 ASSRDRLYGYT
TRBV2 ASAGTYNYGYT
TRBV5-1 ASSLGTATFTDTQY
TRBV30 AWSEVTLGAEQY
TRBV15 ATSSRKGYNTEAF
TRBV5-1 ASSAPGGRETQY
TRBV19 ASSIGQLRALAKNIQY
TRBV10-3 AISERGSSGNTIY
TRBV19 ASGIQGSGTGELF
TRBV6-5 ASSPGQRNIQY
TRBV28 ASSWTGGRTDTQY
TRBV10-3 AISTSGVNAVTQY
TRBV6-5 ASSPTSGSVDEQY
TRBV7-2 ASSQVGGRMNEQF
TRBV10-1 ASSESSRGGYT
TRBV5-5 ASMGLGANVLT
TRBV27 ASSNGQGLDGYT